A selection of T cell receptor beta chains follows, all from one sample in a study of cytomegalovirus exposure and HLA in healthy donors. Clones were sequenced by immunoSEQ multiplex PCR, and TCRdb holds only the in-frame ones, with some missing. The sample totals 130,000 or so clones. The specimen sequenced was PBMCs. Receptor source: a woman aged 18-30 years in good health and CMV-seronegative. The CDR3 runs from the conserved cysteine through the conserved F or W. D genes are given only for firm matches.

cdr3_length | j_call | v_call | d_call | cdr3_nt | cdr3_aa
15 | TRBJ2-1 | TRBV4-3 | TRBD2 | TGCGCCAGCAGCCAAGAGAGCGGGAGCTCCCATGAGCAGTTCTTC | CASSQESGSSHEQFF
13 | TRBJ1-5 | TRBV7-9 | . | TGTGCCAGCAGTTGGGAGTCTAATCAGCCCCAGCATTTT | CASSWESNQPQHF
16 | TRBJ2-1 | TRBV27 | TRBD2 | TGTGCCAGCAGTTTAGTCCAGGGACTAGCGGGAGATGAGCAGTTCTTC | CASSLVQGLAGDEQFF
13 | TRBJ1-1 | TRBV6-6 | . | TGTGCCAGCAGTTTAACAGAAAACACTGAAGCTTTCTTT | CASSLTENTEAFF
13 | TRBJ1-6 | TRBV7-9 | . | TGTGCCAGCAGCTTAGAGGGGATTTCACCCCTCCACTTT | CASSLEGISPLHF
16 | TRBJ2-1 | TRBV6-6 | TRBD2 | TGTGCCAGCAGCGAGACGGCGGGAGGGCCAGGAAATGAGCAGTTCTTC | CASSETAGGPGNEQFF
15 | TRBJ2-1 | TRBV7-9 | TRBD2 | TGTGCCAGCAGCCCCCGGGACTACTCCTACAATGAGCAGTTCTTC | CASSPRDYSYNEQFF
14 | TRBJ2-3 | TRBV11-3 | . | TGTGCCAGCAGCTTAGGGAGCCCTGGAGATACGCAGTATTTT | CASSLGSPGDTQYF
14 | TRBJ2-1 | TRBV2 | . | TGTGCCAGCAGTGAAGGGAGGACTTACAATGAGCAGTTCTTC | CASSEGRTYNEQFF
16 | TRBJ2-7 | TRBV10-1 | TRBD2 | TGCGCCAGCAGTGAGTCGAGGGCTAGCGGGAGGGCCGAGCAGTACTTC | CASSESRASGRAEQYF
14 | TRBJ2-3 | TRBV29-1 | . | TGCAGCGTTGAGGGAGGTCCCCCCCCAGATACGCAGTATTTT | CSVEGGPPPDTQYF
14 | TRBJ2-7 | TRBV5-1 | TRBD1 | TGCGCCAGCAGCTTATGGACAGGCTCCTACGAGCAGTACTTC | CASSLWTGSYEQYF
14 | TRBJ1-5 | TRBV2 | . | TGTGCCAGCAGTGGTTCCAGCGGGTACGTACCCCAGCATTTT | CASSGSSGYVPQHF
13 | TRBJ1-2 | TRBV9 | . | TGTGCCAGCAGCGTAGTAGCGGACACTGGCTACACCTTC | CASSVVADTGYTF
13 | TRBJ2-5 | TRBV7-9 | . | TGTGCCAGCAGCTTGAGGTACCAAGAGACCCAGTACTTC | CASSLRYQETQYF
17 | TRBJ2-3 | TRBV4-1 | TRBD2 | TGCGCCAGCAGCCAAGGTCCGACGGGAGGGCCAGGTGATACGCAGTATTTT | CASSQGPTGGPGDTQYF
15 | TRBJ1-5 | TRBV5-6 | TRBD1 | TGTGCCAGCAGCACTGGACAGGCCCCCAATCAGCCCCAGCATTTT | CASSTGQAPNQPQHF
17 | TRBJ1-1 | TRBV18 | TRBD1 | TGTGCCAGCTCACCAGGGGACAGGGGGCGCAGGAACACTGAAGCTTTCTTT | CASSPGDRGRRNTEAFF
14 | TRBJ2-7 | TRBV6-5 | TRBD1 | TGTGCCAGCTCCCGGACGAGGGGGCCTAACGAGCAGTACTTC | CASSRTRGPNEQYF
20 | TRBJ2-1 | TRBV4-3 | TRBD2 | TGCGCCAGCAGCCAAGTCAGCGGACTAGCGGGAGTTTTAGCCTACAATGAGCAGTTCTTC | CASSQVSGLAGVLAYNEQFF
15 | TRBJ1-1 | TRBV18 | . | TGTGCCAGCTCACCAATAGGCAGGGCAAACACTGAAGCTTTCTTT | CASSPIGRANTEAFF
15 | TRBJ1-2 | TRBV5-1 | . | TGCGCCAGCAGCTTGGGGTCAGGGTCTAACTATGGCTACACCTTC | CASSLGSGSNYGYTF
15 | TRBJ2-7 | TRBV5-4 | TRBD2 | TGTGCCAGCAGCTTAAGGGGACTAGCTGCGAACGAGCAGTACTTC | CASSLRGLAANEQYF
15 | TRBJ2-1 | TRBV7-9 | TRBD2 | TGTGCCAGCAGCTTAAGTAGCGGGTATTACAATGAGCAGTTCTTC | CASSLSSGYYNEQFF
16 | TRBJ2-5 | TRBV2 | TRBD2 | TGTGCCAGCACCCCGGGACTAGCGGGAGTAGTGGAGACCCAGTACTTC | CASTPGLAGVVETQYF
15 | TRBJ1-2 | TRBV5-4 | TRBD1 | TGTGCCAGCAGCTCAAGAAAGACAGGGGACTATGGCTACACCTTC | CASSSRKTGDYGYTF
14 | TRBJ1-2 | TRBV30 | . | TGTGCCTGGAGTGTACAGGAGGGAAGCTATGGCTACACCTTC | CAWSVQEGSYGYTF
14 | TRBJ1-6 | TRBV5-1 | . | TGCGCCAGCAGAGAGCCGGTAGAAAATTCACCCCTCCACTTT | CASREPVENSPLHF
14 | TRBJ1-2 | TRBV11-2 | . | TGTGCCAGCAGCTTAGTACACAAAAACTATGGCTACACCTTC | CASSLVHKNYGYTF
14 | TRBJ1-5 | TRBV5-1 | TRBD1 | TGCGCCAGCAGCCTGACAGGGGGGAATCAGCCCCAGCATTTT | CASSLTGGNQPQHF
15 | TRBJ1-5 | TRBV4-1 | . | TGCGCCAGCAGCCAAGAGGACGGGGAAAATCAGCCCCAGCATTTT | CASSQEDGENQPQHF
13 | TRBJ1-1 | TRBV10-3 | TRBD1 | TGTGCCATCAGCGGGACAGGGAACACTGAAGCTTTCTTT | CAISGTGNTEAFF
14 | TRBJ1-1 | TRBV11-3 | TRBD1 | TGTGCCAGCAGCTTAGGACAGGGCAACACTGAAGCTTTCTTT | CASSLGQGNTEAFF
12 | TRBJ2-7 | TRBV29-1 | . | TGCAGCGTGGGGCAGGGGGGCTACGAGCAGTACTTC | CSVGQGGYEQYF
14 | TRBJ1-3 | TRBV19 | . | TGTGCCAGTAGTATGCGGGTCTCTGGAAACACCATATATTTT | CASSMRVSGNTIYF
14 | TRBJ1-2 | TRBV4-2 | . | TGTGCCAGCAGCCAAGAGGTGGGACTCTATGGCTACACCTTC | CASSQEVGLYGYTF
15 | TRBJ2-6 | TRBV19 | . | TGTGCCAGTAGTATTAGAGACTCTGGGGCCAACGTCCTGACTTTC | CASSIRDSGANVLTF
16 | TRBJ2-5 | TRBV5-4 | TRBD2 | TGTGCCAGCAGCTGGACTAGCGGGAGGGAGCTGGCGACCCAGTACTTC | CASSWTSGRELATQYF
18 | TRBJ2-3 | TRBV7-9 | . | TGTGCCAGCAGCTTAGTAGGGGCAGGTCGGATTAGCACAGATACGCAGTATTTT | CASSLVGAGRISTDTQYF
13 | TRBJ2-5 | TRBV7-2 | . | TGTGCCAGCAGCCTTACTAGGGAAGAGACCCAGTACTTC | CASSLTREETQYF
15 | TRBJ1-1 | TRBV5-1 | TRBD1 | TGCGCCAGCAGCTTGCGGGGACAGGGGCAATCCGAAGCTTTCTTT | CASSLRGQGQSEAFF
14 | TRBJ1-5 | TRBV5-1 | . | TGCGCCAGCAGCTTAGGAGGGGGCAATCAGCCCCAGCATTTT | CASSLGGGNQPQHF
15 | TRBJ2-7 | TRBV6-6 | TRBD1 | TGTGCCAGCAGTGGACAGGGAACCAACACCTACGAGCAGTACTTC | CASSGQGTNTYEQYF
15 | TRBJ2-3 | TRBV6-1 | TRBD2 | TGTGCCAGCAGGGAGACTAGCGGGGTCACAGATACGCAGTATTTT | CASRETSGVTDTQYF
15 | TRBJ2-3 | TRBV15 | TRBD2 | TGTGCCACCAGCAGACCGGGACTAAGCACAGATACGCAGTATTTT | CATSRPGLSTDTQYF
14 | TRBJ2-1 | TRBV19 | . | TGTGCCAGTAGTATAGTAACAGGTGGCAATGAGCAGTTCTTC | CASSIVTGGNEQFF
15 | TRBJ2-7 | TRBV6-5 | . | TGTGCCAGCAGTTACTCGTACAGGGCCCCCTACGAGCAGTACTTC | CASSYSYRAPYEQYF
13 | TRBJ2-3 | TRBV29-1 | . | TGCAGCGCTACCAGACAGGGCACAGATACGCAGTATTTT | CSATRQGTDTQYF
14 | TRBJ1-6 | TRBV5-1 | . | TGCGCCAGCAGCTTGGCCAGTCCGAATTCACCCCTCCACTTT | CASSLASPNSPLHF
15 | TRBJ2-5 | TRBV4-3 | . | TGCGCCAGCAGCCAAGTGTTAGGAGGCCAAGAGACCCAGTACTTC | CASSQVLGGQETQYF